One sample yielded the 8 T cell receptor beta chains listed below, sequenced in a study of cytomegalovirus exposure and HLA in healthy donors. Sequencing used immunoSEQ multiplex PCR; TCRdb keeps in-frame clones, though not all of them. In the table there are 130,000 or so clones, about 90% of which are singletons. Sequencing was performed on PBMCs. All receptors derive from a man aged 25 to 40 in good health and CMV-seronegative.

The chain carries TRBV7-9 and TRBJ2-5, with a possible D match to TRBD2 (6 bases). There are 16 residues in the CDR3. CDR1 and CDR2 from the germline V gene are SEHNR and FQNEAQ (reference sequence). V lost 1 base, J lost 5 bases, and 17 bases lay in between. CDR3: CASSLVMAGRGETQYF. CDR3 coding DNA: TGTGCCAGCAGCTTAGTTATGGCGGGGAGAGGGGAGACCCAGTACTTC.

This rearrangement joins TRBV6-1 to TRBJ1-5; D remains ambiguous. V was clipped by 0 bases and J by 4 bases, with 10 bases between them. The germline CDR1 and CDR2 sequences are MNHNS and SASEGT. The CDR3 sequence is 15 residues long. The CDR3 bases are TGTGCCAGCAGTGAAGCTAGAGGTATTAATCAGCCCCAGCATTTT. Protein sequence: CASSEARGINQPQHF.

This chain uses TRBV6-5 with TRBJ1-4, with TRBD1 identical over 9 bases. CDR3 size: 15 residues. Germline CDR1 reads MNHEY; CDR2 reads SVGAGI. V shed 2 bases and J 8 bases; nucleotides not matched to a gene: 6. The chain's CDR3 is CASSYRDRVKEKLFF. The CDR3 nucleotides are TGTGCCAGCAGTTACCGGGACAGGGTGAAGGAAAAACTGTTTTTT.

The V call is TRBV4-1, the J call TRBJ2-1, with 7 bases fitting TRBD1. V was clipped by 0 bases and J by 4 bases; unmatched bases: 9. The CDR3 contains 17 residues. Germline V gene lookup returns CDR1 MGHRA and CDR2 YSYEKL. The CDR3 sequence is CASSQDGDSLPYNEQFF. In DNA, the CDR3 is TGCGCCAGCAGCCAAGACGGGGACAGCCTGCCTTACAATGAGCAGTTCTTC.

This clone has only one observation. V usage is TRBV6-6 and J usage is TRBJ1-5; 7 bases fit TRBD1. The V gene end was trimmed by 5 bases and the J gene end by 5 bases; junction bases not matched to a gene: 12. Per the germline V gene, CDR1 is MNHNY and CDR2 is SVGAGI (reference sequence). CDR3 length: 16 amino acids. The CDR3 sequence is CASSADRAPSHQPQHF. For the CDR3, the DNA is TGTGCCAGCAGTGCCGACAGGGCCCCCTCGCATCAGCCCCAGCATTTT.

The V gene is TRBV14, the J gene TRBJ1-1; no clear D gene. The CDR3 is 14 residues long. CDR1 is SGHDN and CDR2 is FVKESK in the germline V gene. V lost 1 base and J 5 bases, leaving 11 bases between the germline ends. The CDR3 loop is CASSQVLERTEAFF. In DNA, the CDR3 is TGTGCCAGCAGCCAAGTGCTCGAGCGGACTGAAGCTTTCTTT.

The CDR3 DNA reads as TGTGCCAGCAGTCGCCGAGACAGGGTTACTGAAGCTTTCTTT. Encoded protein: CASSRRDRVTEAFF. This chain joins TRBV6-5 and TRBJ1-1, with 7 nucleotides matching TRBD1. The CDR3 covers 14 residues. In germline, CDR1 is MNHEY, CDR2 SVGAGI. With 5 bases clipped from V and 5 bases from J, the junction kept 8 bases outside the gene matches.

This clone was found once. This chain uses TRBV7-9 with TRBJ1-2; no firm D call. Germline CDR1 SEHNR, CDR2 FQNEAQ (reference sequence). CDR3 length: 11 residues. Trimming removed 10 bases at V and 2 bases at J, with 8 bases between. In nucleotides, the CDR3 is TGTGCCACCTCCGGGAACTATGGCTACACCTTC. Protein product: CATSGNYGYTF.